This passage covers 8 T cell receptor beta chains from one sample sequenced in a study of human T cells and chemical hapten exposure. TCRdb analysed the RACE reads with MiXCR anew, one entry per CDR3 protein. The sample yields tens of thousands of distinct CDR3 sequences, approximately 9.9% seen once. Described time point: patch test 3, about 24 weeks after DPC sensitization. Specified treatment: therapeutic diphenylcyclopropenone sensitization with weekly scalp DPC. The sequencing used whole blood, collected in connection with sensitization to the hapten diphenylcyclopropenone (DPC). These receptors came from a middle-aged woman with alopecia areata. Some clones in this sample may be carry-over from other donors' samples.

The chain employs TRBV18 and TRBJ1-5; 8 bases line up with TRBD1. This CDR3 region has 14 residues. Germline CDR1 and CDR2: KGHSH and LQKENI. J gave up 5 bases and V 4 bases, and 4 bases lay outside the gene matches. The DNA for the CDR3 is TGTGCCAGCTCACTCTCAGGGGGCGATCAGCCCCAGCATTTT. This sequence encodes CASSLSGGDQPQHF.

This clonotype was recorded many times. This chain connects TRBV2 to TRBJ1-6; D remains ambiguous. The CDR3 is made up of 14 amino acids. Germline CDR1 and CDR2: SNHLY and FYNNEI. Trimming removed 3 bases at V and 9 bases at J, with 12 bases between. As DNA, the CDR3 is TGTGCCAGCAGTGAGTCCACCCGGGGTTCACCCCTCCACTTT. Its translation is CASSESTRGSPLHF.

The chain has TRBV27 and TRBJ2-7; 10 nucleotides line up with TRBD1. J gave up 7 bases and V 0 bases, and 6 bases lay outside the gene matches. The CDR3 has 15 amino acids. Germline V lookup: CDR1 MNHEY, CDR2 SMNVEV (reference sequence). Here the CDR3 reads CASSLSAGQGGEQYF. The DNA for the CDR3 is TGTGCCAGCAGTTTATCGGCCGGACAGGGGGGAGAGCAGTACTTC.

Worth noting for this clonotype: A read error may be the cause here, since a much bigger clone is one base away. This chain connects TRBV2 to TRBJ1-1; D not certain. CDR1 is SNHLY and CDR2 is FYNNEI in the germline V gene. This CDR3 comprises 12 residues. V shed 3 bases and J shed 5 bases, with 7 bases lying between them. The CDR3 loop reads CASSEEGTEAFF. DNA of the CDR3: TGTGCCAGCAGTGAGGAAGGGACTGAAGCTTTCTTT.

This chain joins TRBV9 and TRBJ1-1; tentative D call: TRBD1 (6 bases). V was pared by 2 bases and J by 5 bases, with 10 bases between. Germline values: CDR1 SGDLS, CDR2 YYNGEE. This CDR3 region has 13 residues. The CDR3: CASSVGGLTEAFF. DNA of the CDR3: TGTGCCAGCAGCGTGGGGGGGCTTACTGAAGCTTTCTTT.

This clonotype was observed at least ten times. This chain connects TRBV6-2 or TRBV6-3 to TRBJ1-2; a weak D match, TRBD1 (6 bases). Germline loops: CDR1 MNHEY, CDR2 SVGEGT. Between the trimmed V and J ends, which lost 4 bases and 6 bases, there was a span of 18 bases. This CDR3 is built from 15 residues. The CDR3 loop is CASSSLDRRQDGYTF. The DNA for the CDR3 is TGTGCCAGCAGTTCCTTAGACCGCAGACAGGATGGCTACACCTTC.

This clonotype was seen only a few times. V gene TRBV5-1 combines with J gene TRBJ1-3; 9 bases map to TRBD1. The V and J ends lost 5 bases and 2 bases, in that order; junction bases with no gene match: 5. Germline V gene sequence: CDR1 SGHRS, CDR2 YFSETQ. The CDR3 spans 15 residues. This CDR3 is CASRGQGYAGNTIYF. The CDR3 bases are TGCGCCAGCAGGGGACAGGGTTACGCTGGAAACACCATATATTTT.

J is TRBJ1-1 and V is TRBV7-3; the match to TRBD1 covers 8 bases. The CDR3 consists of 16 residues. Germline loops: CDR1 SGHTA, CDR2 FQGTGA. J was trimmed by 0 bases and V by 5 bases; bases with no gene match: 8. CDR3 protein: CASSPSGTGMNTEAFF. CDR3 DNA: TGTGCCAGCAGCCCGTCCGGGACAGGAATGAACACTGAAGCTTTCTTT. Variable domain in full (rest from reference TRBV7-3 and TRBJ1-1): GAGVSQTPSNKVTEKGKYVELRCDPISGHTALYWYRQSLGQGPEFLIYFQGTGAADDSGLPNDRFFAVRPEGSVSTLKIQRTERGDSAVYLCASSPSGTGMNTEAFFGQGTRLTVV.